This entry lists 5 T cell receptor beta chains sequenced from one sample in a study of cytomegalovirus exposure and HLA in healthy donors. Some clones are missing from TCRdb's copy, which holds only in-frame ones; the method was immunoSEQ multiplex PCR. The sample records some 130,000 clones, around 89% being singletons. The sample was PBMCs. These TCRs come from a woman younger than 30 in good health and CMV-seropositive.

The chain uses TRBV19 and TRBJ2-5, with TRBD2 as a possible D gene (5 bases). CDR1 and CDR2 from the germline V gene are LNHDA and SQIVND (reference sequence). There are 13 residues in the CDR3. V shed 3 bases and J shed 4 bases, with 9 bases lying between them. In DNA form, the CDR3 reads TGTGCCAGTAGTATTAACGGAGGAGAGACCCAGTACTTC. Translated: CASSINGGETQYF.

This rearrangement joins TRBV4-3 to TRBJ2-2; the match to TRBD2 covers 9 bases. The CDR3 runs to 15 residues. Losses at the gene ends were 4 bases for V and 5 bases for J; bases not matched to a gene: 5. Per germline, CDR1 LGHNA and CDR2 YSLEER. The CDR3 here is CASSPLAGMTGELFF. The CDR3 DNA reads as TGCGCCAGCAGCCCACTAGCGGGTATGACCGGGGAGCTGTTTTTT.

The DNA for the CDR3 is TGTGCCTGGGATATGGACAGGGACAATGAAGCTTTCTTT. It encodes CAWDMDRDNEAFF. This chain joins TRBV30 and TRBJ1-1; 8 positions agree with TRBD1. The trim removed 5 bases at V and 7 bases at J, leaving 9 bases unmatched. This CDR3 has 13 residues. The germline V gene has CDR1 GTSNPN and CDR2 SVGIG (reference sequence).

V usage is TRBV4-1 and J usage is TRBJ1-2; 8 bases align to TRBD1. This CDR3 has 13 amino acids. Looked up from germline, CDR1 is MGHRA and CDR2 is YSYEKL. V shed 4 bases and J 8 bases; nucleotides not matched to a gene: 6. CDR3 sequence (DNA): TGCGCCAGCAGCCTTGACAGGGGAGGCGGCTACACCTTC. Protein sequence: CASSLDRGGGYTF.

V and J are TRBV4-3 and TRBJ1-3; 7 nucleotides agree with TRBD1. The trim removed 8 bases at V and 0 bases at J, leaving 7 bases unmatched. The CDR3 consists of 15 residues. CDR1 LGHNA and CDR2 YSLEER come from the germline V gene. The DNA for the CDR3 is TGCGCCAGCGGGTACTCAGGGGGCTCTGGAAACACCATATATTTT. It yields the protein CASGYSGGSGNTIYF.